These 24 T cell receptor beta chains were sequenced from one sample in a study of T cell changes during pregnancy in multiple sclerosis. Method: immunoSEQ multiplex PCR; TCRdb's copy keeps in-frame clones and lacks some. Here the sample spans approximately 38,000 clones, roughly 89% being singletons. Sequences were derived from CD8+ T cells from peripheral blood mononuclear cells, sampled in the second trimester of pregnancy. The receptor source for this set is a female donor with multiple sclerosis, enrolled in a pregnancy study.

The chain links TRBV7-9 to TRBJ2-7; TRBD1 aligns across 8 bases. The CDR3 runs to 16 residues. The ends lost 2 bases at V and 1 base at J; junction bases unmatched: 7. Germline V gene lookup returns CDR1 SEHNR and CDR2 FQNEAQ (reference sequence). The CDR3 loop reads CASSLFVGQESYEQYF. Written as DNA, the CDR3 is TGTGCCAGCAGCTTATTTGTGGGACAGGAGTCCTACGAGCAGTACTTC.

V is TRBV13 and J is TRBJ2-5, with 8 bases aligning to TRBD1. This CDR3 contains 17 residues. Per germline, CDR1 PRHDT and CDR2 FYEKMQ (reference sequence). The V segment lost 2 bases and the J segment 5 bases; nucleotides outside the gene matches: 13. CDR3 in amino acids: CASSLRAAGQGLETQYF. The CDR3 region has the DNA TGTGCCAGCAGCTTAAGGGCAGCTGGACAGGGCTTGGAGACCCAGTACTTC.

The chain has TRBV4-3 and TRBJ1-2, with D unresolved. CDR3 size: 15 residues. Germline V gene sequence: CDR1 LGHNA, CDR2 YSLEER. Trimming took off 0 bases at V and 8 bases at J, with 16 bases between the two ends. CDR3 protein: CASSQETAGNNGYTF. In DNA, the CDR3 is TGCGCCAGCAGCCAAGAGACCGCGGGAAATAACGGCTACACCTTC.

This chain's CDR3 is CASSIMPNLNTGELFF. CDR3 sequence (DNA): TGTGCCAGTAGTATAATGCCTAATTTGAACACCGGGGAGCTGTTTTTT. The chain combines TRBV19 with TRBJ2-2; D ambiguous. V lost 2 bases and J 1 base, leaving 11 bases between the germline ends. The CDR3 contains 16 residues. The V gene's germline CDR1 is LNHDA and CDR2 SQIVND (reference sequence).

The V gene is TRBV7-9, the J gene TRBJ2-7; TRBD1 is a possible D gene (6 bases). Germline lookup yields CDR1 SEHNR and CDR2 FQNEAQ (reference sequence). CDR3 length: 12 residues. Trimming took off 4 bases at V and 6 bases at J, with 10 bases between the two ends. Here the CDR3 reads CASSSTGIEQYF. In nucleotides, the CDR3 is TGTGCCAGCAGCTCGACAGGCATCGAGCAGTACTTC. The full variable domain, in which reference TRBV7-9 and TRBJ2-7 provide the parts outside the CDR3, is DTGVSQNPRHKITKRGQNVTFRCDPISEHNRLYWYRQTLGQGPEFLTYFQNEAQLEKSRLLSDRFSAERPKGSFSTLEIQRTEQGDSAMYLCASSSTGIEQYFGPGTRLTVT.

V gene TRBV27 combines with J gene TRBJ1-1; D may be TRBD1 (6 bases). The CDR3 loop spans 11 amino acids. Germline V gene data show CDR1 as MNHEY and CDR2 as SMNVEV (reference sequence). Trimming removed 6 bases at V and 8 bases at J, with 10 bases between. The CDR3 DNA follows: TGTGCCAGCAGCGAGGGGACAGAAGCTTTCTTT. Its translation: CASSEGTEAFF.

The chain combines TRBV27 with TRBJ2-1, with 9 nucleotides matching TRBD1. This CDR3 is built from 16 residues. Germline loops: CDR1 MNHEY, CDR2 SMNVEV (reference sequence). V lost 4 bases to trimming and J lost 6 bases; unmatched junction nucleotides: 10. CDR3 nucleotide sequence: TGTGCCAGCAGTTCGCCCTGGACAGGGGTGATCAATGAGCAGTTCTTC. This gives the protein CASSSPWTGVINEQFF.

This rearrangement joins TRBV29-1 to TRBJ1-1; 8 nucleotides align to TRBD1. Germline lookup yields CDR1 SQVTM and CDR2 ANQGSEA. CDR3 length equals 10 residues. As DNA, the CDR3 is TGCAGTACAGGGGGTACTGAAGCTTTCTTT. Translating gives CSTGGTEAFF.

The rearrangement joins TRBV19 to TRBJ2-3, with a possible D match to TRBD2 (6 bases). CDR1 LNHDA and CDR2 SQIVND come from the germline V gene (reference sequence). The V end was cut by 5 bases, the J end by 5 bases, with 11 bases between. The CDR3 consists of 13 residues. The CDR3 loop reads CASSYVSGDTQYF. CDR3 sequence (DNA): TGTGCCAGTAGTTACGTTAGCGGAGATACGCAGTATTTT.

This clone came up a few times. This chain joins TRBV7-6 and TRBJ2-7; TRBD2 aligns across 9 bases. Germline V lookup: CDR1 SGHVS, CDR2 FNYEAQ. Trimming at V came to 4 bases and at J to 5 bases, leaving 12 bases not matched to a gene. CDR3 size: 16 residues. The DNA of the CDR3 is TGTGCCAGCAGCTCCCCAGGAGCGGGAGGTACTGACGAGCAGTACTTC. Amino acid sequence: CASSSPGAGGTDEQYF. The whole variable domain, remainder taken from reference TRBV7-6 and TRBJ2-7, is GAGVSQSPRYKVTKRGQDVALRCDPISGHVSLYWYRQALGQGPEFLTYFNYEAQQDKSGLPNDRFSAERPEGSISTLTIQRTEQRDSAMYRCASSSPGAGGTDEQYFGPGTRLTVT.

This sequence joins TRBV27 and TRBJ2-1, with 7 bases aligning to TRBD2. Trimming at V came to 1 base and at J to 4 bases, leaving 7 bases not matched to a gene. Germline V gives CDR1 MNHEY, CDR2 SMNVEV (reference sequence). The length of the CDR3 is 16 residues. The CDR3 protein is CASSLWGGGTYNEQFF. In nucleotides, the CDR3 is TGTGCCAGCAGTTTATGGGGCGGGGGAACTTACAATGAGCAGTTCTTC.

This clone was found a few times. This chain joins TRBV2 and TRBJ1-2; possible D gene TRBD1, 5 bases. Between the trimmed V and J ends, which lost 4 bases and 5 bases, there was a span of 11 bases. Germline V gene lookup returns CDR1 SNHLY and CDR2 FYNNEI. This CDR3 is 13 amino acids long. CDR3 protein: CASSADGGYGYTF. The CDR3, as DNA: TGTGCCAGCAGTGCGGACGGGGGGTATGGCTACACCTTC.

The J gene is TRBJ1-2, the V gene TRBV5-5; 7 positions agree with TRBD1. V dropped 3 bases and J dropped 2; count of bases not matched to a gene: 7. Looked up from germline, CDR1 is SGHKS and CDR2 is YYEKEE (reference sequence). CDR3 size: 15 residues. Written as DNA, the CDR3 is TGTGCCAGCAGCTCTGGGACAGCCACCAACTATGGCTACACCTTC. It is translated as CASSSGTATNYGYTF. The whole variable domain, filled in from reference TRBV5-5 and TRBJ1-2, reads DAGVTQSPTHLIKTRGQQVTLRCSPISGHKSVSWYQQVLGQGPQFIFQYYEKEERGRGNFPDRFSARQFPNYSSELNVNALLLGDSALYLCASSSGTATNYGYTFGSGTRLTVV.

The chain links TRBV6-4 to TRBJ2-1; 8 bases line up with TRBD2. The germline V gene encodes CDR1 MRHNA and CDR2 SNTAGT. Losses at the gene ends were 0 bases for V and 6 bases for J; bases not matched to a gene: 4. There are 15 residues in the CDR3. For the CDR3, the DNA is TGTGCCAGCAGTGACTCAACTAGCGGCAGCAATGAGCAGTTCTTC. This translates into CASSDSTSGSNEQFF.

This chain connects TRBV7-2 to TRBJ1-1, with 7 positions matching TRBD1. Per the germline V gene, CDR1 is SGHTA and CDR2 is FQGNSA. V lost 3 bases and J lost 3; bases outside the gene matches: 4. CDR3 length: 14 amino acids. The CDR3 is CASSLTGTYTEAFF. CDR3 sequence (DNA): TGTGCCAGCAGCTTGACAGGGACCTACACTGAAGCTTTCTTT.

The chain couples TRBV9 to TRBJ1-1; D call uncertain. CDR1 and CDR2 (germline): SGDLS, YYNGEE. The CDR3 consists of 14 residues. Trimming left V 0 bases short and J 6 bases short, with 12 bases between. The CDR3 DNA follows: TGTGCCAGCAGCGTAGGGGCAGGCAAATCTGAAGCTTTCTTT. Amino acid sequence: CASSVGAGKSEAFF.

CDR3 amino acids: CASSEGALNQPQHF. CDR3 coding DNA: TGCGCCAGCAGTGAGGGGGCATTAAATCAGCCCCAGCATTTT. This chain uses TRBV5-1 with TRBJ1-5, with 7 nucleotides matching TRBD1. This CDR3 has 14 residues. Trimming cost V 5 bases and J 4 bases; bases outside gene matches: 6. Germline assignment: CDR1 SGHRS and CDR2 YFSETQ.

The chain has TRBV28 and TRBJ2-7; tentatively, D is TRBD1 (5 bases). There are 12 residues in the CDR3. V lost 7 bases and J 7 bases, leaving 14 bases between the germline ends. CDR1 and CDR2 (germline): MDHEN, SYDVKM. DNA for the CDR3: TGTGCCAGCAACACAGGTCCCCGGGAGCAGTACTTC. Amino acid sequence: CASNTGPREQYF.

As DNA, the CDR3 is TGCAGCGTTGGAGCGGACAGCATGAACACTGAAGCTTTCTTT. Its translation is CSVGADSMNTEAFF. The rearrangement uses TRBV29-1 and TRBJ1-1; the D gene is possibly TRBD1 (6 bases). CDR1 is SQVTM and CDR2 is ANQGSEA in the germline V gene. CDR3 length equals 14 residues. V lost 4 bases, J lost 0 bases, and 12 bases lay in between.

The chain employs TRBV4-3 and TRBJ1-2; 7 bases agree with TRBD1. Germline V gene lookup returns CDR1 LGHNA and CDR2 YSLEER. This CDR3 comprises 16 residues. The V and J ends lost 0 bases and 5 bases, in that order; junction bases with no gene match: 9. The CDR3 DNA follows: TGCGCCAGCAGCCAAGATTTTACAGGGGTGGGGTATGGCTACACCTTC. This translates into CASSQDFTGVGYGYTF.

This rearrangement joins TRBV27 to TRBJ2-1, with 13 bases matching TRBD2. Germline-derived CDR1 and CDR2 are MNHEY and SMNVEV (reference sequence). After removal of 5 bases from V and 9 bases from J, the junction contained 10 bases not matched to a gene. The CDR3 has 16 amino acids. The CDR3, as DNA: TGTGCCAGCAGTCAGATCGGGACTAGCGGGACCAGTGAGCAGTTCTTC. Its protein is CASSQIGTSGTSEQFF.

The chain combines TRBV19 with TRBJ2-1; 11 bases agree with TRBD2. Trimming removed 4 bases from V and 4 bases from J; junction bases left unmatched: 3. CDR3 length: 15 residues. Germline CDR1 LNHDA, CDR2 SQIVND (reference sequence). CDR3 coding DNA: TGTGCCAGTAGTACCGGGACTAGCGGATACAATGAGCAGTTCTTC. Amino acids: CASSTGTSGYNEQFF.

The chain has TRBV27 and TRBJ1-1; D remains ambiguous. The CDR3 runs to 16 residues. V lost 5 bases and J lost 0, with 16 bases in between. Germline V lookup: CDR1 MNHEY, CDR2 SMNVEV (reference sequence). The CDR3, as DNA: TGTGCCAGCAGTCCTCGGAGGACGGGGATGAACACTGAAGCTTTCTTT. The encoded protein is CASSPRRTGMNTEAFF.

The chain couples TRBV11-1 to TRBJ1-5, with unresolved D. V was pared by 4 bases and J by 0 bases, with 22 bases between. This CDR3 is built from 19 residues. Germline V gene sequence: CDR1 SGHAT, CDR2 FQDESV (reference sequence). CDR3 loop: CASSSRRRPQAISNQPQHF. The CDR3 region has the DNA TGTGCCAGCAGCTCCCGGCGGAGGCCGCAGGCTATTAGCAATCAGCCCCAGCATTTT.